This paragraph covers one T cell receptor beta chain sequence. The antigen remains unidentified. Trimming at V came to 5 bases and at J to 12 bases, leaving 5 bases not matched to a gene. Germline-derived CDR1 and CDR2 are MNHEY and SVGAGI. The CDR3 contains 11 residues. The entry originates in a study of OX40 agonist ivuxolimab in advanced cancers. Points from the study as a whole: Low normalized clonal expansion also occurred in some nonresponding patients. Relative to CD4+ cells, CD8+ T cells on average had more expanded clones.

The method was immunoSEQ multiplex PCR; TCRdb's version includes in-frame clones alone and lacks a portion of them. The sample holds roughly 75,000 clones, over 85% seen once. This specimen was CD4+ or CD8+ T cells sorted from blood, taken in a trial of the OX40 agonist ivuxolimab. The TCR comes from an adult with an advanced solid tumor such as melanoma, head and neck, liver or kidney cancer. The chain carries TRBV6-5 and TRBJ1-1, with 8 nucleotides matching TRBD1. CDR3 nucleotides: TGTGCCAGCAGTGACACAGGGGGGTCTTTCTTT. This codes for CASSDTGGSFF.